A single T cell receptor beta chain is shown here with its context. The germline V gene encodes CDR1 SGHAT and CDR2 FQNNGV. The CDR3 consists of 13 residues. V was clipped by 4 bases and J by 4 bases; unmatched bases: 1. The source of the sample is a study of blood T cell repertoires in COVID-19. Method: immunoSEQ multiplex PCR; TCRdb's copy keeps in-frame clones and lacks some. The data contain roughly 350,000 clones, around nine tenths of them singletons. This rearrangement joins TRBV11-2 to TRBJ1-5; 7 bases agree with TRBD1. The sequence derives from a woman aged 18-30 years who had recovered from COVID-19. The source material was peripheral blood. In DNA, the CDR3 is TGTGCCAGCAGCTCGGGACAGAATCAGCCCCAGCATTTT. Protein product: CASSSGQNQPQHF.